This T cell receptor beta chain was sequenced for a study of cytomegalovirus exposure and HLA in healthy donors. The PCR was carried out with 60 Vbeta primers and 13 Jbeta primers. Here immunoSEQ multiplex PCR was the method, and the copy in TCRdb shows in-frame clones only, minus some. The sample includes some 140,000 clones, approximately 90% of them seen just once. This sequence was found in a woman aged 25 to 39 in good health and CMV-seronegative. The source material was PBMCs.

CDR3 coding DNA: TGTGCCAGCAGTTTAGGACTAGCGGGAGGCGACAATGAGCAGTTCTTC. Its translation: CASSLGLAGGDNEQFF. V usage is TRBV28 and J usage is TRBJ2-1; 14 positions match TRBD2. The CDR3 contains 16 residues. Trimming took 2 bases from V and 5 from J; bases not matched to a gene: 2. CDR1 is MDHEN and CDR2 is SYDVKM in the germline V gene.